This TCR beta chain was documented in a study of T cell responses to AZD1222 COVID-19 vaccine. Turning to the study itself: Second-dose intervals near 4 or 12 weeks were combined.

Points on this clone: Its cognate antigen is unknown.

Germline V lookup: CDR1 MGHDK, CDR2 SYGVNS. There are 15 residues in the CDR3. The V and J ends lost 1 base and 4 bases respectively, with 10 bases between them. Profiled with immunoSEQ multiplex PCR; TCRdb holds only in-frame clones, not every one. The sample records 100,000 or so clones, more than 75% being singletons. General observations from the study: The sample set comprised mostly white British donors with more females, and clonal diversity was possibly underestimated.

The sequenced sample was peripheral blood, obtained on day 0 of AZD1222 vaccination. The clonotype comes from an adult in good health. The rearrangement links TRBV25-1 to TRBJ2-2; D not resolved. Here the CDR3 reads CASSESFRGTGELFF. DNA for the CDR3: TGTGCCAGCAGTGAATCTTTTCGAGGCACCGGGGAGCTGTTTTTT. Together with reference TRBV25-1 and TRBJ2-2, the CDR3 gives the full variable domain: EADIYQTPRYLVIGTGKKITLECSQTMGHDKMYWYQQDPGMELHLIHYSYGVNSTEKGDLSSESTVSRIRTEHFPLTLESARPSHTSQYLCASSESFRGTGELFFGEGSRLTVL.